The next 21 T cell receptor beta chains were all read from a single sample in a study of blood T cells in healthy people across ages. It was with a sample-barcoded 5' primer and a J-beta primer mix that a second PCR of roughly 7 to 12 cycles was run. TCRdb fed the 5' RACE reads into MiXCR, producing one record per CDR3 protein. The table lists approximately 690,000 distinct CDR3 sequences, 40% to 50% of them singletons. The specimen sequenced was blood. The receptors stem from a man older than 75 in good health.

There are a few counts of this clonotype. The junction differs from germline at one of its ends, possibly a read error. V gene TRBV7-2 combines with J gene TRBJ2-4; 8 nucleotides line up with TRBD2. CDR1 is SGHTA and CDR2 is FQGNSA in the germline V gene. The CDR3 contains 15 residues. CDR3 residues: CASSLAGIKENIQYF. The CDR3 nucleotides are TGTGCCAGCAGCCTAGCGGGCATAAAAGAAAACATTCAGTACTTC. The whole variable domain, filled in from reference TRBV7-2 and TRBJ2-4, reads GAGVSQSPSNKVTEKGKDVELRCDPISGHTALYWYRQSLGQGLEFLIYFQGNSAPDKSGLPSDRFSAERTGGSVSTLTIQRTQQEDSAVYLCASSLAGIKENIQYFGAGTRLSVL.

This clonotype has just one count. This rearrangement joins TRBV20-1 to TRBJ1-2; D remains ambiguous. The CDR3 contains 10 residues. Germline CDR1 DFQATT, CDR2 SNEGSKA (reference sequence). V lost 2 bases, J lost 5 bases, and 3 bases lay in between. The CDR3 region is CSARSYGYTF. As DNA, the CDR3 is TGCAGTGCTAGATCGTATGGCTACACCTTC.

The chain joins TRBV5-1 to TRBJ1-2; D is undetermined. Between the trimmed V and J ends, which lost 0 bases and 0 bases, there was a span of 12 bases. The germline gives CDR1 SGHRS, CDR2 YFSETQ. CDR3 length: 16 residues. The CDR3 protein is CASSLGVPGANYGYTF. The CDR3 DNA sequence: TGCGCCAGCAGCTTGGGTGTCCCCGGGGCTAACTATGGCTACACCTTC.

The chain couples TRBV27 to TRBJ2-6; D remains ambiguous. The CDR3 totals 15 residues. Germline lookup yields CDR1 MNHEY and CDR2 SMNVEV (reference sequence). V was cut by 6 bases and J by 6 bases, with 15 bases left in between. In DNA, the CDR3 is TGTGCCAGCAGAGATATGCAAGTGGTGGCCAACGTCCTGACTTTC. Encoded protein: CASRDMQVVANVLTF.

This sequence joins TRBV20-1 and TRBJ2-3; a weak D match, TRBD2 (5 bases). Trimming took 3 bases from V and 2 from J, leaving 12 bases between them. The CDR3 is 14 amino acids. Germline loops: CDR1 DFQATT, CDR2 SNEGSKA (reference sequence). CDR3 protein: CSASREGYTDTQYF. The CDR3 DNA reads as TGCAGTGCTAGTCGAGAGGGATACACAGATACGCAGTATTTT.

The chain uses TRBV5-1 and TRBJ2-7, with D possibly matching TRBD1 (5 bases). This CDR3 is 14 amino acids long. The germline V gene encodes CDR1 SGHRS and CDR2 YFSETQ. V lost 2 bases, J lost 0 bases, and 9 bases lay in between. The CDR3 DNA sequence: TGCGCCAGCAGCTTCTCGGACACCTCCTACGAGCAGTACTTC. The encoded protein is CASSFSDTSYEQYF.

There are many counts of this clonotype. The gene calls are TRBV7-2 and TRBJ2-3; TRBD2 matches at 7 bases. The germline CDR1 and CDR2 sequences are SGHTA and FQGNSA. V was clipped by 1 base and J by 4 bases; unmatched bases: 5. The CDR3 runs to 15 residues. Written as DNA, the CDR3 is TGTGCCAGCAGCTTAGGCGGGAGAGGCGCAGATACGCAGTATTTT. It encodes CASSLGGRGADTQYF.

V usage is TRBV20-1 and J usage is TRBJ2-7; tentative D call: TRBD2 (6 bases). The CDR3 length is 14 residues. Germline V CDR1 and CDR2: DFQATT, SNEGSKA (reference sequence). Between the trimmed V and J ends, which lost 6 bases and 2 bases, there was a span of 17 bases. This CDR3 is CSARLRERPYEQYF. CDR3 in DNA: TGCAGTGCCCGCCTCCGGGAGCGCCCCTACGAGCAGTACTTC.

This rearrangement joins TRBV28 to TRBJ2-4, with a tentative D call TRBD1 (6 bases). The J call is doubtful: the DNA matches TRBJ2-7 better. The CDR3 runs to 15 residues. Germline assignment: CDR1 MDHEN and CDR2 SYDVKM. The CDR3 reads CASSQLGALVYEQYF. CDR3 DNA sequence: TGTGCCAGCAGCCAACTGGGGGCGTTAGTCTACGAGCAGTACTTC.

The chain joins TRBV20-1 to TRBJ2-5; the D gene could be TRBD1 or TRBD2 (5 bases each). CDR1 and CDR2 from the germline V gene are DFQATT and SNEGSKA (reference sequence). The CDR3 has 12 residues. V was trimmed by 7 bases and J by 5 bases, leaving 14 bases between them. CDR3: CSVEGRGETQYF. CDR3 bases: TGCAGTGTAGAGGGGCGAGGGGAGACCCAGTACTTC.

J is TRBJ1-4 and V is TRBV30; tentatively, D is TRBD1 (5 bases). Trimming shortened V by 3 bases and J by 6 bases, and 11 bases separated the two germline ends. The CDR3 spans 13 residues. CDR1 and CDR2 (germline): GTSNPN, SVGIG (reference sequence). DNA for the CDR3: TGTGCCTGGAGAGGGACCTGGGATGAAAAACTGTTTTTT. It encodes CAWRGTWDEKLFF.

By proportion, this clonotype is medium-sized (0.01 to 0.1%). This sequence joins TRBV29-1 and TRBJ2-5; D gene unclear. The V gene lost 3 bases and the J gene lost 2 bases, with 7 bases spanning the gap. Germline V gives CDR1 SQVTM, CDR2 ANQGSEA. The CDR3 runs 12 residues. The CDR3: CSVEDGQETQYF. CDR3 in DNA: TGCAGCGTTGAGGACGGACAAGAGACCCAGTACTTC.

The genes are TRBV7-2 and TRBJ1-2, with 7 bases fitting TRBD1. This CDR3 has 13 amino acids. The germline V gene encodes CDR1 SGHTA and CDR2 FQGNSA. V trimming: 5 bases; J trimming: 7 bases; junction bases outside the gene matches: 7. CDR3 amino acids: CASSPDREGGYTF. CDR3 sequence (DNA): TGTGCCAGCAGCCCTGACAGGGAGGGTGGCTACACCTTC. Complete variable domain (other parts from reference TRBV7-2 and TRBJ1-2): GAGVSQSPSNKVTEKGKDVELRCDPISGHTALYWYRQSLGQGLEFLIYFQGNSAPDKSGLPSDRFSAERTGGSVSTLTIQRTQQEDSAVYLCASSPDREGGYTFGSGTRLTVV.

This chain joins TRBV4-3 and TRBJ2-3; a possible D gene is TRBD2 (6 bases). This CDR3 is 16 amino acids long. Trimming shortened V by 5 bases and J by 0 bases, and 15 bases separated the two germline ends. Germline CDR1 and CDR2: LGHNA and YSLEER. CDR3 protein: CASSTRWRGSTDTQYF. In DNA form, the CDR3 reads TGCGCCAGCAGCACGCGGTGGCGGGGAAGCACAGATACGCAGTATTTT.

This clonotype came up a few times. This may be a read error, as it is one base from a much larger clone. The chain couples TRBV20-1 to TRBJ2-7; 14 positions match TRBD2. The tail of the sequence fits TRBJ2-5 better, so the J call may be wrong. This CDR3 has 16 amino acids. The germline V gene has CDR1 DFQATT and CDR2 SNEGSKA (reference sequence). The chain's CDR3 is CSARPWGLAGVETQYF. In DNA form, the CDR3 reads TGCAGTGCTAGGCCCTGGGGACTAGCGGGAGTTGAGACCCAGTACTTC.

This sequence joins TRBV6-1 and TRBJ2-7, with D unclear. The V end lost 2 bases, the J end lost 4 bases, and 18 bases lay between the germline ends. Germline V gives CDR1 MNHNS, CDR2 SASEGT. The CDR3 contains 16 residues. The CDR3 DNA follows: TGTGCCAGCAGTGAACCCCAGTCGCTTCGAGGTTACGAGCAGTACTTC. Translated, it gives CASSEPQSLRGYEQYF.

V is TRBV14 and J is TRBJ2-5; tentative D call: TRBD1 (5 bases). The germline CDR1 and CDR2 sequences are SGHDN and FVKESK. The V gene lost 1 base and the J gene lost 5 bases, with 14 bases spanning the gap. The CDR3 is 15 residues long. The CDR3: CASSQVRGLQETQYF. DNA of the CDR3: TGTGCCAGCAGCCAAGTTAGGGGTCTCCAGGAGACCCAGTACTTC.

The DNA of the CDR3 is TGCGCCAGCAGCCAAGCAGGAGGACCCGTAGCCAAAAACATTCAGTACTTC. Translated: CASSQAGGPVAKNIQYF. The chain recombines TRBV4-1 with TRBJ2-4; possible D gene TRBD2, 5 bases. From germline, CDR1 is MGHRA and CDR2 YSYEKL. The V gene lost 1 base and the J gene lost 0 bases, with 13 bases spanning the gap. The CDR3 length is 17 residues.

V usage is TRBV7-2 and J usage is TRBJ2-1; the match to TRBD1 covers 7 bases. This CDR3 contains 15 residues. Germline CDR1 SGHTA, CDR2 FQGNSA. With 5 bases clipped from V and 1 base from J, the junction kept 5 bases outside the gene matches. DNA for the CDR3: TGTGCCAGCAGCGTCAGGGGACAGTCCTACAATGAGCAGTTCTTC. Protein: CASSVRGQSYNEQFF. The whole variable domain, remainder taken from reference TRBV7-2 and TRBJ2-1, is GAGVSQSPSNKVTEKGKDVELRCDPISGHTALYWYRQSLGQGLEFLIYFQGNSAPDKSGLPSDRFSAERTGGSVSTLTIQRTQQEDSAVYLCASSVRGQSYNEQFFGPGTRLTVL.

The rearrangement joins TRBV4-1 to TRBJ1-2; a weak D match, TRBD1 (6 bases). CDR1 and CDR2 (germline): MGHRA, YSYEKL. This CDR3 region has 14 residues. V was cut by 4 bases and J by 4 bases, with 13 bases left in between. In nucleotides, the CDR3 is TGCGCCAGCAGCCTACGGACAGATTCCTATGGCTACACCTTC. It codes for CASSLRTDSYGYTF.

This clonotype showed up just a few times. In DNA form, the CDR3 reads TGCAGTGCTTGGGACGCGGTGACTAACGAGCAGTACTTC. Translation gives CSAWDAVTNEQYF. The V call is TRBV20-1, the J call TRBJ2-5, with D perhaps matching TRBD1 or TRBD2 (5 bases each). The J call may be mistaken, given a closer DNA end match to TRBJ2-7. CDR3 length: 13 residues. Per germline, CDR1 DFQATT and CDR2 SNEGSKA (reference sequence).